The rows below give T cell receptor beta chains drawn from one sample of a study of shared clonotypes between healthy human individuals. TCRdb's copy holds only in-frame clones and misses some; the assay was immunoSEQ multiplex PCR. Of 980,000 or so clones listed, over 60% are singletons. Sequencing used memory CD4+ T cells sorted from blood. These receptors were obtained from a man between 18 and 29 years old in good health. Each CDR3 is given with its conserved first and last residue. A D gene is named only where the DNA matches it firmly. The size entry is marked missing in some rows and otherwise reads once, few, many or a size class.

d_gene	abundance	j_gene	v_gene	CDR3aa	CDR3nt
-	-	TRBJ1-3	TRBV6-1	CASSETGAFSGNTIYF	TGTGCCAGCAGTGAAACTGGGGCATTCTCTGGAAACACCATATATTTT
-	-	TRBJ1-6	TRBV5-1	CASRFIDSPLHF	TGCGCCAGCAGATTTATTGATTCACCCCTCCACTTT
TRBD2	once	TRBJ2-1	TRBV6-6	CATYPRGGEQFF	TGTGCCACCTACCCTCGCGGGGGTGAGCAGTTCTTC
TRBD1	once	TRBJ2-7	TRBV6-6	CASWDRARSSYEQYF	TGTGCCAGCTGGGACAGGGCAAGAAGCTCCTACGAGCAGTACTTC
-	-	TRBJ1-5	TRBV7-9	CASSRDEAQPQHF	TGTGCCAGCAGCCGCGACGAGGCTCAGCCCCAGCATTTT
-	-	TRBJ2-2	TRBV25-1	CASGRLGPELFF	TGTGCCAGCGGTCGCCTAGGTCCGGAGCTGTTTTTT
-	-	TRBJ2-7	TRBV6-5	CASTRGLLSEQYF	TGTGCCAGCACAAGAGGCCTCCTCTCTGAGCAGTACTTC
-	-	TRBJ2-7	TRBV28	CASKSGSPYEQYF	TGTGCCAGCAAATCGGGTTCCCCCTACGAGCAGTACTTC
TRBD2	-	TRBJ2-5	TRBV27	CASSLGLAGTQYF	TGTGCCAGCAGCTTGGGACTAGCGGGGACCCAGTACTTC
-	-	TRBJ2-1	TRBV2	CASSEIEREVYNEQFF	TGTGCCAGCAGTGAAATTGAAAGGGAGGTCTACAATGAGCAGTTCTTC
-	-	TRBJ2-3	TRBV9	CASRQSGVTDTQYF	TGTGCCAGCAGACAGAGCGGAGTCACAGATACGCAGTATTTT
TRBD1	-	TRBJ2-1	TRBV28	CASSSGGTLNEQFF	TGTGCCAGCAGTTCAGGGGGTACTTTAAATGAGCAGTTCTTC
-	-	TRBJ2-2	TRBV5-4	CASSGERGELFF	TGTGCCAGCAGCGGGGAGCGCGGGGAGCTGTTTTTT
-	-	TRBJ2-6	TRBV4-1	CASSQVANPRSGANVLTF	TGCGCCAGCAGCCAAGTTGCAAATCCGCGCTCTGGGGCCAACGTCCTGACTTTC
TRBD1	-	TRBJ1-1	TRBV7-6	CASSPQGAGEAFF	TGTGCCAGCAGCCCACAGGGGGCGGGTGAAGCTTTCTTT
-	once	TRBJ1-6	TRBV10-3	CAISEGLIGSPLHF	TGTGCCATCAGTGAAGGTCTTATTGGTTCACCCCTCCACTTT
-	-	TRBJ2-7	TRBV6-6	CASRTWDRKPEQYF	TGTGCCAGCCGAACTTGGGACCGCAAGCCCGAGCAGTACTTC
-	few	TRBJ2-1	TRBV5-4	CASSLDGTSGYNEQFF	TGTGCCAGCAGCTTGGACGGCACTTCGGGTTACAATGAGCAGTTCTTC
-	-	TRBJ2-5	TRBV5-1	CASRSEGETQYF	TGCGCCAGCAGGTCTGAAGGAGAGACCCAGTACTTC
-	-	TRBJ1-1	TRBV30	CAWSVLGEAFF	TGTGCCTGGAGTGTATTAGGTGAAGCTTTCTTT
-	-	TRBJ2-3	TRBV7-6	CASSPKGGWSTDTQYF	TGTGCCAGCAGCCCCAAAGGGGGGTGGAGCACAGATACGCAGTATTTT
TRBD1	-	TRBJ2-5	TRBV19	CASTPGTGRRETQYF	TGTGCCAGTACCCCCGGGACAGGCCGAAGAGAGACCCAGTACTTC
-	few	TRBJ1-1	TRBV6-6	CASRLTVNTEAFF	TGTGCCAGCAGGTTGACAGTGAACACTGAAGCTTTCTTT
-	-	TRBJ1-5	TRBV19	CASSIGTQGPGNQPQHF	TGTGCCAGTAGTATAGGGACTCAGGGACCAGGCAATCAGCCCCAGCATTTT
-	-	TRBJ2-3	TRBV7-8	CASSTGTGGFTDTQYF	TGTGCCAGCAGCACGGGGACTGGTGGTTTCACAGATACGCAGTATTTT
-	-	TRBJ2-2	TRBV7-2	CASSSWPGETGELFF	TGTGCCAGCAGCTCCTGGCCGGGTGAAACCGGGGAGCTGTTTTTT